This T cell receptor beta chain was retrieved from a study of shared clonotypes between healthy human individuals. The naive CD8 subset, CD45RO-negative cells positively selected for CCR7, excluded terminally differentiated effector memory CD45RA+ cells. Germline lookup yields CDR1 MDHEN and CDR2 SYDVKM. Between the trimmed V and J ends, which lost 5 bases and 3 bases, there was a span of 11 bases. CDR3 size: 13 residues. Sequenced by immunoSEQ multiplex PCR; TCRdb stores in-frame clones only, minus some. The repertoire holds hundreds of thousands of clones, 80% to 95% seen once, with 24% in the top ten.

Sequencing was carried out using naive CD8+ T cells sorted from blood. This TCR was sampled from a man aged 30-40 years in good health. This sequence joins TRBV28 and TRBJ2-7, with D tentatively TRBD2 (6 bases). CDR3 nucleotides: TGTGCCAGCAGTCCGGGACTGAACTACGAGCAGTACTTC. It encodes CASSPGLNYEQYF.